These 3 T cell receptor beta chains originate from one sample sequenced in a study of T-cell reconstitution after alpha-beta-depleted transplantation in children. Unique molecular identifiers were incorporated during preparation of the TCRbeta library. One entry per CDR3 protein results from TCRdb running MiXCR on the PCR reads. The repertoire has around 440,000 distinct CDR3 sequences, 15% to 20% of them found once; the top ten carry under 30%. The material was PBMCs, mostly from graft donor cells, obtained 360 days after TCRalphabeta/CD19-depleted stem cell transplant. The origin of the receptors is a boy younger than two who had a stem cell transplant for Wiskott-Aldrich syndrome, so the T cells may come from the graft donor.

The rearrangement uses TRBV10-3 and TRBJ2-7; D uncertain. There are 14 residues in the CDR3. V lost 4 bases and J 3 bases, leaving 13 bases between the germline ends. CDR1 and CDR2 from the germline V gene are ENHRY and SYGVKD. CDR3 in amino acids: CAISGGPEIYEQYF. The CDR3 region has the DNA TGTGCCATCAGTGGGGGTCCGGAGATCTACGAGCAGTACTTC.

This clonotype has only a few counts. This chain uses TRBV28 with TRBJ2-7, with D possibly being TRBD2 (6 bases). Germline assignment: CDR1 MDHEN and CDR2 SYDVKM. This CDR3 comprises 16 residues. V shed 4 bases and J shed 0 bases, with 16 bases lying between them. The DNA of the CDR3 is TGTGCCAGCAGTTGGCTTAGCGGATCGTTCTCCTACGAGCAGTACTTC. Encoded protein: CASSWLSGSFSYEQYF.

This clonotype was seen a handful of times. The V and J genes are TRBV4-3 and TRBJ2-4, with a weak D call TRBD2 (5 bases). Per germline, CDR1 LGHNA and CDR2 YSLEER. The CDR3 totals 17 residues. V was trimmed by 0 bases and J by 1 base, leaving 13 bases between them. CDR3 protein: CASSQDGPGSAKNIQYF. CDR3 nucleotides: TGCGCCAGCAGCCAAGACGGCCCGGGGTCGGCCAAAAACATTCAGTACTTC.